Listed below are T cell receptor beta chains from one sample, sequenced in a study of vaccination and CD4 T cells after COVID-19. These receptors have no identified antigens. One entry per CDR3 protein results from TCRdb running MiXCR on the PCR reads. The repertoire holds approximately 5,000 distinct CDR3 sequences, with less than 70% as singletons. The sequencing input was CD4+ T cells from blood, cultured in vitro. The receptors here all came from a human donor who had recovered from COVID-19. Each CDR3 is given with its conserved first and last residue. Each record gives: clone size, V gene, D gene, J gene, CDR3 length, CDR3 protein, CDR3 DNA. The D gene is left open where the match is weak. Clone size is given for some rows only: seen once, a few or many times, or a class if the clone is expanded.

>-|TRBV6-1|-|TRBJ2-5|14
CASRPTDRQETQYF
TGTGCCAGCAGACCTACCGACAGGCAAGAGACCCAGTACTTC
>-|TRBV4-1|-|TRBJ2-7|15
CASSQVGAPYYEQYF
TGCGCCAGCAGCCAAGTGGGTGCCCCTTACTACGAGCAGTACTTC
>few|TRBV28|TRBD1|TRBJ1-5|12
CASRGQGQPQHF
TGTGCCAGCCGGGGACAGGGGCAGCCCCAGCATTTT
>few|TRBV15|-|TRBJ2-7|13
CATSGDSFYEQYF
TGTGCCACCAGCGGAGACAGTTTCTACGAGCAGTACTTC
>-|TRBV6-2/TRBV6-3|-|TRBJ1-2|12
CASSYRTGKYTF
TGTGCCAGCAGTTACAGGACCGGCAAGTACACCTTC
>-|TRBV24-1|-|TRBJ1-1|13
CATREGGNTEAFF
TGTGCCACCAGAGAGGGGGGGAACACTGAAGCTTTCTTT
>-|TRBV2|-|TRBJ1-2|13
CASREGRNYGYTF
TGTGCCAGCAGGGAGGGACGGAACTATGGCTACACCTTC
>-|TRBV20-1|TRBD1|TRBJ1-1|15
CSARGQGRGYTEAFF
TGCAGTGCTAGAGGACAGGGGAGGGGGTACACTGAAGCTTTCTTT
>-|TRBV20-1|-|TRBJ1-1|11
CSALGGVEAFF
TGCAGTGCACTAGGAGGCGTTGAAGCTTTCTTT
>-|TRBV7-2|TRBD1|TRBJ1-2|14
CASSLGQGVGGYTF
TGTGCCAGCAGCTTAGGACAGGGGGTCGGCGGCTACACCTTC
>large|TRBV7-3|TRBD1|TRBJ1-2|15
CASSPGTGDNYGYTF
TGTGCCAGCAGCCCAGGGACAGGAGATAACTATGGCTACACCTTC
>large|TRBV18|-|TRBJ1-5|12
CASSPPEQPQHF
TGTGCCAGCTCACCACCGGAACAGCCCCAGCATTTT
>-|TRBV20-1|-|TRBJ1-2|14
CSALRGGASYGYTF
TGCAGTGCTCTCCGCGGGGGGGCGAGCTATGGCTACACCTTC
>-|TRBV27|-|TRBJ2-7|11
CASSRGYEQYF
TGTGCCAGCAGTAGGGGATACGAGCAGTACTTC
>medium-sized|TRBV20-1|-|TRBJ1-2|12
CSARADNYGYTF
TGCAGTGCTAGGGCAGATAACTATGGCTACACCTTC
>-|TRBV20-1|-|TRBJ1-2|11
CSASTAYGYTF
TGCAGTGCTTCGACAGCATATGGCTACACCTTC
>few|TRBV15|-|TRBJ1-2|14
CATSRVGGIYGYTF
TGTGCCACCAGCAGAGTAGGGGGGATATATGGCTACACCTTC
>-|TRBV7-9|-|TRBJ2-7|13
CASSLPQIYEQYF
TGTGCCAGCAGCTTACCCCAGATCTACGAGCAGTACTTC
>-|TRBV7-3|-|TRBJ1-2|14
CASSLGTDNYGYTF
TGTGCCAGCAGCTTAGGGACGGATAACTATGGCTACACCTTC
>-|TRBV7-2|-|TRBJ1-5|15
CASSTALTENQPQHF
TGTGCCAGCAGCACCGCGCTGACCGAGAATCAGCCCCAGCATTTT
>-|TRBV11-1|TRBD1|TRBJ1-6|13
CASSQDRGAPLHF
TGTGCCAGCAGCCAGGACAGGGGGGCACCCCTCCACTTT
>-|TRBV2|-|TRBJ2-5|12
CVSSPSWETQYF
TGTGTCAGCAGTCCCTCCTGGGAGACCCAGTACTTC
>-|TRBV7-2|TRBD2|TRBJ2-5|15
CASSLAGLTQETQYF
TGTGCCAGCAGCTTGGCGGGACTAACCCAAGAGACCCAGTACTTC
>-|TRBV7-9|-|TRBJ2-5|15
CASSPPGTPGGTQYF
TGTGCCAGCAGCCCCCCCGGGACTCCCGGCGGGACCCAGTACTTC
>-|TRBV20-1|-|TRBJ1-5|12
CSARELNQPQHF
TGCAGTGCTAGAGAACTCAATCAGCCCCAGCATTTT
>-|TRBV7-2|TRBD2|TRBJ2-1|15
CASSLHPGGGNEQFF
TGTGCCAGCAGCTTACATCCCGGGGGGGGCAATGAGCAGTTCTTC
>-|TRBV7-9|TRBD1|TRBJ2-7|12
CASSSDTGGQYF
TGTGCCAGCAGCTCGGATACAGGGGGGCAGTACTTC
>-|TRBV20-1|-|TRBJ1-2|15
CSALVPGRGGYGYTF
TGCAGTGCACTGGTCCCGGGCAGGGGAGGCTATGGCTACACCTTC
>-|TRBV2|-|TRBJ1-5|13
CASGREGSQPQHF
TGTGCCAGCGGCAGGGAGGGTAGCCAGCCCCAGCATTTT
>few|TRBV20-1|-|TRBJ1-1|14
CSARRGGMNTEAFF
TGCAGTGCTCGCCGGGGAGGAATGAACACTGAAGCTTTCTTT
>-|TRBV7-8|-|TRBJ1-5|13
CASSLTVGQPQHF
TGTGCCAGCAGCCTAACAGTGGGTCAGCCCCAGCATTTT
>few|TRBV20-1|TRBD1|TRBJ2-5|14
CSARGTGDGETQYF
TGCAGTGCTAGAGGGACAGGGGATGGAGAGACCCAGTACTTC
>hyperexpanded|TRBV7-2|-|TRBJ1-2|12
CASSWDGYGYTF
TGTGCCAGCAGCTGGGACGGCTATGGCTACACCTTC
>few|TRBV7-2|TRBD1|TRBJ1-5|15
CASSRDRVSNQPQHF
TGTGCCAGCAGCCGGGACAGGGTTAGCAATCAGCCCCAGCATTTT
>few|TRBV7-9|TRBD1|TRBJ1-2|14
CASSPTGQGVSYTF
TGTGCCAGCAGCCCGACAGGACAGGGAGTCAGCTACACCTTC
>few|TRBV20-1|-|TRBJ1-2|13
CSARDQKGYGYTF
TGCAGTGCTAGAGATCAGAAGGGCTATGGCTACACCTTC
>-|TRBV7-3|-|TRBJ2-5|13
CASSLDSRETQYF
TGTGCCAGCAGCCTCGACAGCCGAGAGACCCAGTACTTC
>-|TRBV21-1|-|TRBJ1-5|15
CASSKAAGPNQPQHF
TGTGCCAGCAGCAAAGCAGCAGGGCCCAATCAGCCCCAGCATTTT
>few|TRBV20-1|-|TRBJ1-2|13
CSARAAAQWSYTF
TGCAGTGCTAGAGCCGCGGCACAGTGGTCCTACACCTTC
>few|TRBV7-2|TRBD1|TRBJ2-5|15
CASSLAGQVQETQYF
TGTGCCAGCAGCTTAGCGGGACAGGTACAAGAGACCCAGTACTTC
>few|TRBV5-4|-|TRBJ2-5|13
CASSLAGGETQYF
TGTGCCAGCAGCTTGGCCGGAGGGGAGACCCAGTACTTC